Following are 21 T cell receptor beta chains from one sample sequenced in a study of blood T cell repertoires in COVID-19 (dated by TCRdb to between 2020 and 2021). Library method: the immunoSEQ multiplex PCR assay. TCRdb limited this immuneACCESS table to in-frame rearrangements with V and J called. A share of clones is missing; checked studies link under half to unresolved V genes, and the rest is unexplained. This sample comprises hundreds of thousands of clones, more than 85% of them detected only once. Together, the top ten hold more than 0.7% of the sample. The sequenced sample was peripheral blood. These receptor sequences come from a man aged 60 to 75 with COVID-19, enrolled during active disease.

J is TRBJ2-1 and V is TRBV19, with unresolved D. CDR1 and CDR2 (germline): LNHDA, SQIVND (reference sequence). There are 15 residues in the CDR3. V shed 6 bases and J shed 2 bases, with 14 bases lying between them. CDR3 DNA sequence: TGTGCCAGTAGCTCCGACTGGAACACCTACAATGAGCAGTTCTTC. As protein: CASSSDWNTYNEQFF.

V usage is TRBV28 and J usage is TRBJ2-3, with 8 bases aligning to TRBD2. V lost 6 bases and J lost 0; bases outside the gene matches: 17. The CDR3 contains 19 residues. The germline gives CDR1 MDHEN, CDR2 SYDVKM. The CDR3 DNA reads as TGTGCCAGCAGCTCCCCCCGGCAAAGCGGGGGTCCTAGCACAGATACGCAGTATTTT. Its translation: CASSSPRQSGGPSTDTQYF.

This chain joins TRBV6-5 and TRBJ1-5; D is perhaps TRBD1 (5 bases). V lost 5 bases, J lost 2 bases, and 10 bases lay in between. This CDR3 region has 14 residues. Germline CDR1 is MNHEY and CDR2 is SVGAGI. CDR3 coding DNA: TGTGCCAGCAGTAAGGGAGGGGGCAATCAGCCCCAGCATTTT. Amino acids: CASSKGGGNQPQHF.

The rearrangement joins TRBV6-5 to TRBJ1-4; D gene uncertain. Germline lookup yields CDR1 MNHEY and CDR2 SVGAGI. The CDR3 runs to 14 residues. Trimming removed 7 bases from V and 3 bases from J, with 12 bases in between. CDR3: CASKSGQANEKLFF. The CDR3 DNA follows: TGTGCCAGCAAGTCTGGGCAGGCTAATGAAAAACTGTTTTTT.

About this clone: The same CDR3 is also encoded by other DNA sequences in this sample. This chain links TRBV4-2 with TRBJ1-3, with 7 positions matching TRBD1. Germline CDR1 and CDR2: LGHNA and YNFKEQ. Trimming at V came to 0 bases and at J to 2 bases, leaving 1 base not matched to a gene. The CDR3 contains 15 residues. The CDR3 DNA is TGTGCCAGCAGCCAAGAGGGGACAGCTGGAAACACCATATATTTT. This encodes CASSQEGTAGNTIYF.

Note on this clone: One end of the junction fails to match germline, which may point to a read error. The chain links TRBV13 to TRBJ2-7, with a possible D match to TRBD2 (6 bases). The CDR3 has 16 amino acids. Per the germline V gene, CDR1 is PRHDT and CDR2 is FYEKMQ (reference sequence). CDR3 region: CASSLGYARGVYEQYF. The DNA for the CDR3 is TGTGCCAGCAGCCTAGGGTACGCGCGGGGCGTCTACGAGCAGTACTTC.

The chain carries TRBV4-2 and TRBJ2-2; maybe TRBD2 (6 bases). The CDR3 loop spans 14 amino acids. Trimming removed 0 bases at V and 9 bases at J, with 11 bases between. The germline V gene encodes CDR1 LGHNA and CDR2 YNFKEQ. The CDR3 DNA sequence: TGTGCCAGCAGCCAAGATAGGGACTTCCGGGAGCTGTTTTTT. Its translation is CASSQDRDFRELFF.

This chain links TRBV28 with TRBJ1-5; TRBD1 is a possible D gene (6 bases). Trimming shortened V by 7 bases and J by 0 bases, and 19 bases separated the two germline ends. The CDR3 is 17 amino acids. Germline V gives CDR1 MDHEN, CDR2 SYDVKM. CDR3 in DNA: TGTGCCAGCACCCCATCGACAGGCGCGTATAGCAATCAGCCCCAGCATTTT. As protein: CASTPSTGAYSNQPQHF.

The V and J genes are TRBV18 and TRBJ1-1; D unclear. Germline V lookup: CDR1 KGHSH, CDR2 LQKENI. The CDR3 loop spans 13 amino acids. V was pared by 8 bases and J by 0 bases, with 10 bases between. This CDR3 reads CASLPRMNTEAFF. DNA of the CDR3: TGTGCCAGCCTGCCCAGAATGAACACTGAAGCTTTCTTT.

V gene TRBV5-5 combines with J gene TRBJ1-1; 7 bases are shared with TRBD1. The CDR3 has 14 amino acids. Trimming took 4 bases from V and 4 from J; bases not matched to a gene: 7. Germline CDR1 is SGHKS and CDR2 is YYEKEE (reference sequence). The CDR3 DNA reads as TGTGCCAGCAGCAACGCAGGGGGAGGCACTGAAGCTTTCTTT. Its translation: CASSNAGGGTEAFF.

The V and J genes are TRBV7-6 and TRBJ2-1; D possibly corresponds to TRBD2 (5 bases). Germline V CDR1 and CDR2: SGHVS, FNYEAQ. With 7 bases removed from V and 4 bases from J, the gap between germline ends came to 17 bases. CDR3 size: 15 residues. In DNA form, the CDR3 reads TGTGCCAGCACCTCAAGGGAGTTGCGGTACAATGAGCAGTTCTTC. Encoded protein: CASTSRELRYNEQFF.

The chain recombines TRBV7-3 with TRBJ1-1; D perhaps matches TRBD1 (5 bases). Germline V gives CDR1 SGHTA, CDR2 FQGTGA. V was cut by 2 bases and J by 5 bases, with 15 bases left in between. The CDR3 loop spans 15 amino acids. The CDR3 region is CASSLGQGGRTEAFF. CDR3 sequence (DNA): TGTGCCAGCAGCTTAGGCCAGGGAGGGAGGACTGAAGCTTTCTTT.

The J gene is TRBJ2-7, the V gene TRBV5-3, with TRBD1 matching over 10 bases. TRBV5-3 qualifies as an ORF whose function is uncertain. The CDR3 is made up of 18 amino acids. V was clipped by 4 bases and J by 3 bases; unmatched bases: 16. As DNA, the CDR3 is TGTGCCAGAAGCGCCCTCCCCCCCCATGACAGGGGGCTCTACGAGCAGTACTTC. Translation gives CARSALPPHDRGLYEQYF.

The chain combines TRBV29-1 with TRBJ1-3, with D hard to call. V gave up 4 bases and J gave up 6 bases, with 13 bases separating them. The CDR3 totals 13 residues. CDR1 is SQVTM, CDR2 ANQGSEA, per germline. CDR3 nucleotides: TGCAGCGTTGTAATCAGCGGGAAAAACACCATATATTTT. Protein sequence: CSVVISGKNTIYF.

The CDR3 here is CASSLGSTTGSTEAFF. CDR3 bases: TGTGCCAGCAGCTTAGGGTCCACCACAGGGTCCACTGAAGCTTTCTTT. This chain connects TRBV7-2 to TRBJ1-1, with D maybe TRBD1 (6 bases). CDR3 length: 16 residues. The ends were cut back, 1 base at V and 4 bases at J, with 16 bases in the middle. Germline V gene sequence: CDR1 SGHTA, CDR2 FQGNSA.

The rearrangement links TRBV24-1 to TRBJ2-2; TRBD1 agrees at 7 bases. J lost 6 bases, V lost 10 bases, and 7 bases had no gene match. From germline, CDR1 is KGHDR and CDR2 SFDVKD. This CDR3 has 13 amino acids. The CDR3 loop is CATRGQVSGELFF. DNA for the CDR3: TGTGCCACAAGAGGACAGGTCTCCGGGGAGCTGTTTTTT.

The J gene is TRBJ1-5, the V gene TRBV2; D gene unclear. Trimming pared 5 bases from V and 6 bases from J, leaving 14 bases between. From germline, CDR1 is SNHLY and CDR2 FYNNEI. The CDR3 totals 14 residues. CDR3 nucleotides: TGTGCCAGCAGTACCGGGATATCCACTCAGCCCCAGCATTTT. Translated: CASSTGISTQPQHF.

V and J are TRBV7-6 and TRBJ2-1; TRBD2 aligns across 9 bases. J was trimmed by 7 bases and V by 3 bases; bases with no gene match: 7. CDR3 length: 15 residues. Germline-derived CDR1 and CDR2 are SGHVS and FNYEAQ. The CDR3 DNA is TGTGCCAGCAGCTTGCAGCGGGAGGCGAGGAATGAGCAGTTCTTC. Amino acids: CASSLQREARNEQFF.

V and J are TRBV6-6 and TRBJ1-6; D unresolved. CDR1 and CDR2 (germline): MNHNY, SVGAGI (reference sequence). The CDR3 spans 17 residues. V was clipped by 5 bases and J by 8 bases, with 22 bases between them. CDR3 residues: CASSPRMYSAGYSPLHF. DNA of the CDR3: TGTGCCAGCAGTCCCCGCATGTATTCGGCGGGTTATTCACCCCTCCACTTT.

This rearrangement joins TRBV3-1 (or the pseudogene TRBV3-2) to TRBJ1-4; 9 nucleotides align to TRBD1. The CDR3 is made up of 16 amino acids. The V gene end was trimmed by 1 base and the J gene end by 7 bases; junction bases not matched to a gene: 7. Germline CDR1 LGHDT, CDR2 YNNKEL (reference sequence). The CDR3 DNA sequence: TGTGCCAGCAGCCAAGGTCCGGGACAGGGAGGTGAAAAACTGTTTTTT. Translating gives CASSQGPGQGGEKLFF.

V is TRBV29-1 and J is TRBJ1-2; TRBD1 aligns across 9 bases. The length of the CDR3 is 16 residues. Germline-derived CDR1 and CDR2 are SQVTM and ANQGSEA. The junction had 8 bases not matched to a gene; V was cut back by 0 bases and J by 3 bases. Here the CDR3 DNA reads TGCAGCGTTGAAGATGGGGGGTGGACAGGGGACTATGGCTACACCTTC. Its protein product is CSVEDGGWTGDYGYTF.